The rows below give T cell receptor beta chains drawn from one sample of a study of siplizumab effects on memory and regulatory T cells. Here immunoSEQ multiplex PCR was the method, and the copy in TCRdb shows in-frame clones only, minus some. The sample shows 100,000 or so clones, 85% to 95% of them seen only once. The material sequenced was non-Treg CD4+ T cells sorted from blood. All receptors come from a human donor in good health. Both conserved end residues are part of each CDR3. D genes are given only for firm matches. Clone size, where shown, is once, few, many, or a class for clones that have expanded.

v_call: TRBV30
clone_size: .
d_call: .
j_call: TRBJ1-2
cdr3_length: 11
cdr3_nt: TGTGCCTGGAGTGGCGGACAGGGCTACACCTTC
cdr3_aa: CAWSGGQGYTF

v_call: TRBV5-4
clone_size: .
d_call: .
j_call: TRBJ1-3
cdr3_length: 17
cdr3_nt: TGTGCCAGCAGCTTGTGGGGTTCTAGTCGCTCTGGAAACACCATATATTTT
cdr3_aa: CASSLWGSSRSGNTIYF

v_call: TRBV9
clone_size: .
d_call: .
j_call: TRBJ1-5
cdr3_length: 14
cdr3_nt: TGTGCCAGCAGCCCGGGGGAAGGTATGAAGCCCCAGCATTTT
cdr3_aa: CASSPGEGMKPQHF

v_call: TRBV4-1
clone_size: .
d_call: TRBD2
j_call: TRBJ2-3
cdr3_length: 17
cdr3_nt: TGCGCCAGCAGCCAAGTTCGTACTAGCGGGAGAGGGGATACGCAGTATTTT
cdr3_aa: CASSQVRTSGRGDTQYF

v_call: TRBV5-1
clone_size: .
d_call: .
j_call: TRBJ2-7
cdr3_length: 11
cdr3_nt: TGCGCCAGCAGCTCGAATTACGAGCAGTACTTC
cdr3_aa: CASSSNYEQYF

v_call: TRBV6-1
clone_size: .
d_call: .
j_call: TRBJ1-5
cdr3_length: 14
cdr3_nt: TGTGCCAGCAGTGAATCAGGGTATGGTCAGCCCCAGCATTTT
cdr3_aa: CASSESGYGQPQHF

v_call: TRBV18
clone_size: .
d_call: .
j_call: TRBJ1-4
cdr3_length: 18
cdr3_nt: TGTGCCAGCTCACCAGCCAGGGTCGGCGCGGCTTCTAATGAAAAACTGTTTTTT
cdr3_aa: CASSPARVGAASNEKLFF

v_call: TRBV14
clone_size: .
d_call: .
j_call: TRBJ2-3
cdr3_length: 13
cdr3_nt: TGTGCCAGCAGCCAAGATTCGCCCTATACGCAGTATTTT
cdr3_aa: CASSQDSPYTQYF

v_call: TRBV27
clone_size: .
d_call: .
j_call: TRBJ2-2
cdr3_length: 13
cdr3_nt: TGTGCCAGCAGCCGTGAGGTTGCCGGGGAGCTGTTTTTT
cdr3_aa: CASSREVAGELFF

v_call: TRBV28
clone_size: .
d_call: .
j_call: TRBJ2-1
cdr3_length: 14
cdr3_nt: TGTGCCAGCAGCCGAGGACGGGTCGACAATGAGCAGTTCTTC
cdr3_aa: CASSRGRVDNEQFF

v_call: TRBV5-6
clone_size: .
d_call: .
j_call: TRBJ2-7
cdr3_length: 15
cdr3_nt: TGTGCCAGCAGCTTGGCCCTAAAACAAACCTACGAGCAGTACTTC
cdr3_aa: CASSLALKQTYEQYF

v_call: TRBV2
clone_size: .
d_call: .
j_call: TRBJ1-2
cdr3_length: 13
cdr3_nt: TGTGCCAGCAGGGTGGACTCTGATCGCGGCTACACCTTC
cdr3_aa: CASRVDSDRGYTF

v_call: TRBV7-9
clone_size: .
d_call: TRBD2
j_call: TRBJ2-5
cdr3_length: 15
cdr3_nt: TGTGCCAGCAGCTCCGGGACTAGGGCACAAGAGACCCAGTACTTC
cdr3_aa: CASSSGTRAQETQYF

v_call: TRBV5-1
clone_size: .
d_call: TRBD2
j_call: TRBJ2-2
cdr3_length: 18
cdr3_nt: TGCGCCAGCAGCTTGCGGTTTAGCGGGAGAAGTAAAACCGGGGAGCTGTTTTTT
cdr3_aa: CASSLRFSGRSKTGELFF

v_call: TRBV7-3
clone_size: .
d_call: .
j_call: TRBJ2-5
cdr3_length: 15
cdr3_nt: TGTGCCAGCAGCTTACGCTCGGGACCCGGGGAGACCCAGTACTTC
cdr3_aa: CASSLRSGPGETQYF

v_call: TRBV6-1
clone_size: .
d_call: .
j_call: TRBJ2-5
cdr3_length: 13
cdr3_nt: TGTGCCAGCAGCCTGGACCAGGGGGAGACCCAGTACTTC
cdr3_aa: CASSLDQGETQYF

v_call: TRBV19
clone_size: .
d_call: TRBD2
j_call: TRBJ2-1
cdr3_length: 16
cdr3_nt: TGTGCCAGTACCAACCGGGGGCTAGCGGGCTACAATGAGCAGTTCTTC
cdr3_aa: CASTNRGLAGYNEQFF

v_call: TRBV7-7
clone_size: once
d_call: .
j_call: TRBJ2-1
cdr3_length: 15
cdr3_nt: TGTGCTAGCAGCTTAGATGGAGGGGGCTCGGGTGAGCAGTTCTTC
cdr3_aa: CASSLDGGGSGEQFF

v_call: TRBV2
clone_size: .
d_call: .
j_call: TRBJ2-5
cdr3_length: 12
cdr3_nt: TGTGCCAGCGGGGCCGGAGGACAGACCCAGTACTTC
cdr3_aa: CASGAGGQTQYF

v_call: TRBV2
clone_size: .
d_call: .
j_call: TRBJ2-7
cdr3_length: 16
cdr3_nt: TGTGCCAGCAGCCAAGCCGGGGACCGTCTCCGTCCCGAGCAGTACTTC
cdr3_aa: CASSQAGDRLRPEQYF

v_call: TRBV28
clone_size: .
d_call: .
j_call: TRBJ1-3
cdr3_length: 11
cdr3_nt: TGTGCCTGTTCAGGCCCCGAAACCATATATTTT
cdr3_aa: CACSGPETIYF

v_call: TRBV5-1
clone_size: .
d_call: .
j_call: TRBJ2-7
cdr3_length: 15
cdr3_nt: TGCGCCAGCAGCTTAGCGGCCTCACTTATCTACGAGCAGTACTTC
cdr3_aa: CASSLAASLIYEQYF

v_call: TRBV20-1
clone_size: .
d_call: .
j_call: TRBJ2-7
cdr3_length: 10
cdr3_nt: TGCAGTGCTAGTAGGGTCGAGCAGTACTTC
cdr3_aa: CSASRVEQYF

v_call: TRBV10-3
clone_size: .
d_call: TRBD2
j_call: TRBJ2-7
cdr3_length: 14
cdr3_nt: TGTGCCATCAGTTCTAGCGGGAGCGCCTACGAGCAGTACTTC
cdr3_aa: CAISSSGSAYEQYF